The clone carrying this T cell receptor beta chain was seen more than once but under ten times. The V and J ends lost 1 base and 5 bases respectively, with 15 bases between them. The CDR3 length is 16 residues. Germline V gene lookup returns CDR1 MNHNS and CDR2 SASEGT. TCRdb's copy holds only in-frame clones and misses some; the assay was immunoSEQ multiplex PCR. The table lists about half a million clones, around 73% of them singletons. The sample originates from a study of shared clonotypes between healthy human individuals. This receptor was taken from a woman aged 40-49 years in good health. Some clones in this sample may be carry-over from other donors' samples. Sequences were obtained from PBMCs. This chain uses TRBV6-1 with TRBJ1-5; D perhaps matches TRBD1 (5 bases). This chain's CDR3 is CASSEGGGQGDQPQHF. CDR3 DNA: TGTGCCAGCAGTGAAGGTGGAGGGCAGGGCGATCAGCCCCAGCATTTT.